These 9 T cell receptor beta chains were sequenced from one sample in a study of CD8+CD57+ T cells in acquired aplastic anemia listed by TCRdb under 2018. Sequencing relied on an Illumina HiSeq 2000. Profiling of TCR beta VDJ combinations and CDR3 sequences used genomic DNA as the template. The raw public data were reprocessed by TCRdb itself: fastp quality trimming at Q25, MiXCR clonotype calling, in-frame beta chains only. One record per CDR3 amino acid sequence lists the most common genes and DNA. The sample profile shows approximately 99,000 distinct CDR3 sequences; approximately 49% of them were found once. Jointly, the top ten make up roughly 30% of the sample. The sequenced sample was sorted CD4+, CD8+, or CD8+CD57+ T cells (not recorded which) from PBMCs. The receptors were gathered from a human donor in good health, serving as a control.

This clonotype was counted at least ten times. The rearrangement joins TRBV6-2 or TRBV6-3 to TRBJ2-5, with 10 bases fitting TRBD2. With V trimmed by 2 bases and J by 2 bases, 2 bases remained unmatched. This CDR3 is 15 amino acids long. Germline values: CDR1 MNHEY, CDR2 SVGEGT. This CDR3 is CASSYPTSGQETQYF. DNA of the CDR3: TGTGCCAGCAGTTACCCGACTAGCGGGCAAGAGACCCAGTACTTC.

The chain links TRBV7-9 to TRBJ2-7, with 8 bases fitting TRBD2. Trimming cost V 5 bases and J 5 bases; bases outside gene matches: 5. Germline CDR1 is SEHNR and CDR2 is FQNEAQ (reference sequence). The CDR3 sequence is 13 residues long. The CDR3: CASSRTSPHEQYF. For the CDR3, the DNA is TGTGCCAGCAGCAGGACTAGCCCCCACGAGCAGTACTTC.

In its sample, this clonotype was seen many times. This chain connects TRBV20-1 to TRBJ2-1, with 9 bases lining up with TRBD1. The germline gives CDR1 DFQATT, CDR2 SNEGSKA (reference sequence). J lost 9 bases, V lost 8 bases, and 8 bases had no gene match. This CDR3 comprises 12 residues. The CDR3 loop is CSPGTGLSEQFF. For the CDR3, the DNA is TGCAGTCCCGGGACAGGGCTTAGTGAGCAGTTCTTC.

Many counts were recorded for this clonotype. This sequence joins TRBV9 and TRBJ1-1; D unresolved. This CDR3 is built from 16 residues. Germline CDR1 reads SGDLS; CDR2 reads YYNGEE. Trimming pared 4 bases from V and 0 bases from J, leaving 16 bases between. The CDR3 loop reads CASSPGGVGMNTEAFF. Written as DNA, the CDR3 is TGTGCCAGCAGCCCCGGAGGTGTAGGGATGAACACTGAAGCTTTCTTT.

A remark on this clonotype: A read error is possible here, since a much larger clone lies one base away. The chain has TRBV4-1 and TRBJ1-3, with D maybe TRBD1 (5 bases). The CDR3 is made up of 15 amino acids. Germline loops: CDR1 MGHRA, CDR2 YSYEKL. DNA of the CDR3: TGCGCCAGCAGTTCCCAGGGCGTCTCTGGAGACACCATATATTTT. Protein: CASSSQGVSGDTIYF.

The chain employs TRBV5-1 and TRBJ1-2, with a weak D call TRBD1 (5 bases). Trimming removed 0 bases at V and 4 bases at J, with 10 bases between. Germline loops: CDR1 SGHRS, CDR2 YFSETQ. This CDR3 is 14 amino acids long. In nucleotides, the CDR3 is TGCGCCAGCAGCTTGGCCGACAGCCTCTATGGCTACACCTTC. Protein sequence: CASSLADSLYGYTF.

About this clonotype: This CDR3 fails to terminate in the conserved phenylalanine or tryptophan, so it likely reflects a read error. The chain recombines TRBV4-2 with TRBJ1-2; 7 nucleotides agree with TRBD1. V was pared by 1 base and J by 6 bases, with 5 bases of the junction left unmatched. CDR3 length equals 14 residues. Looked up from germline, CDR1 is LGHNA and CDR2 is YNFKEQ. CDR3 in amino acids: CASSQVQGEDGYTL. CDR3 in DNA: TGTGCCAGCAGCCAAGTTCAGGGGGAAGATGGCTACACCCTC.

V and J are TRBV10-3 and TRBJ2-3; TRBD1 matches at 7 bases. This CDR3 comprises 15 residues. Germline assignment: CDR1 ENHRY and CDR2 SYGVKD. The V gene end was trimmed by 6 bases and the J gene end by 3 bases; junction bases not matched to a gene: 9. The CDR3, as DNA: TGTGCCATCAGGGGGGACAGTTCATATACAGATACGCAGTATTTT. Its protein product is CAIRGDSSYTDTQYF.

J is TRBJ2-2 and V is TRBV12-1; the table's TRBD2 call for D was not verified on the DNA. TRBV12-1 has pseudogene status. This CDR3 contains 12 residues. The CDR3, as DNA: TGTGCCAGCAGCTTTCCCTCAGGGGAGCTGTTTTTT. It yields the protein CASSFPSGELFF.